This is a list of T cell receptor beta chains from one sample in a study of memory CD4+ T cells and cytomegalovirus serostatus. Profiled with immunoSEQ multiplex PCR; TCRdb holds only in-frame clones, not every one. The sample lists tens of thousands of clones; roughly 80% were seen once. Sequencing input: memory CD4+ T cells from blood. These receptors were collected from an adult in good health and CMV-seronegative. The CDR3 runs from the conserved cysteine through the conserved F or W. Fields, in order: V gene, D gene, clone size, J gene, CDR3 protein, CDR3 DNA. The D gene is left open where the match is weak. Not all rows give a size; the values are once, few, many and, for expanded clones, a class.

TRBV12-2	.	.	TRBJ2-7	CASRWPPGTARNYEQYF	TGTGCAAGTCGCTGGCCCCCGGGGACAGCCAGAAACTACGAGCAGTACTTC
TRBV11-1	TRBD1	.	TRBJ2-1	CASSLGQGASESYNEQFF	TGTGCCAGCAGCTTGGGACAGGGGGCTAGTGAGTCCTACAATGAGCAGTTCTTC
TRBV5-6	.	.	TRBJ2-1	CASSLGALSSYNEQFF	TGTGCCAGCAGCTTGGGGGCTTTAAGCTCCTACAATGAGCAGTTCTTC
TRBV29-1	.	.	TRBJ1-2	CSARTLTGGGYTF	TGCAGCGCTCGGACACTGACTGGGGGCGGCTACACCTTC
TRBV5-1	.	few	TRBJ2-4	CASSLEGVGQNIQYF	TGCGCCAGCAGCTTGGAAGGAGTGGGACAAAACATTCAGTACTTC
TRBV5-4	TRBD1	.	TRBJ2-7	CASSPETGVSSYEQYF	TGTGCCAGCAGCCCGGAAACAGGGGTTAGCTCCTACGAGCAGTACTTC
TRBV6-6	.	few	TRBJ1-6	CASSYSMRPLHF	TGTGCCAGCAGTTACTCGATGAGACCCCTCCACTTT
TRBV7-9	TRBD2	.	TRBJ2-1	CASSSRTSGGLGEQFF	TGTGCCAGCAGCTCTAGGACTAGCGGGGGGTTGGGTGAGCAGTTCTTC
TRBV19	.	.	TRBJ1-5	CASSIGAVHNQPQHF	TGTGCCAGTAGTATAGGCGCAGTACACAATCAGCCCCAGCATTTT
TRBV6-1	.	.	TRBJ1-1	CADQSPGFPPTEAFF	TGTGCCGATCAAAGTCCGGGGTTTCCACCCACTGAAGCTTTCTTT
TRBV12-5	.	.	TRBJ1-3	CASGGTISGNTIYF	TGTGCTAGTGGGGGGACAATCTCTGGAAACACCATATATTTT
TRBV4-3	.	few	TRBJ2-3	CASSQQHLASSSTDTQYF	TGCGCCAGCAGCCAACAGCACTTGGCGAGCTCTAGCACAGATACGCAGTATTTT
TRBV4-3	.	.	TRBJ1-3	CASSQNEGPSSGNTIYF	TGCGCCAGCAGCCAAAACGAGGGACCGAGCTCTGGAAACACCATATATTTT
TRBV5-8	.	.	TRBJ1-4	CASRTSTGHRNEKLFF	TGTGCCAGCAGGACGTCGACGGGACACCGTAATGAAAAACTGTTTTTT
TRBV27	.	.	TRBJ1-1	CASSDRPLGTEAFF	TGTGCCAGCAGTGACCGACCCCTGGGCACTGAAGCTTTCTTT
TRBV19	.	.	TRBJ1-1	CASSMDLTRDDTEAFF	TGTGCCAGTAGTATGGATTTAACTAGGGACGACACTGAAGCTTTCTTT
TRBV7-9	TRBD1	.	TRBJ2-5	CASSYDPGQGRGQETQYF	TGTGCCAGCAGCTACGACCCGGGACAGGGTAGGGGCCAAGAGACCCAGTACTTC
TRBV5-1	.	.	TRBJ1-5	CASSFDANQPQHF	TGCGCCAGCAGTTTCGACGCGAATCAGCCCCAGCATTTT